These 2 T cell receptor beta chains were sequenced from one sample in a study of cytomegalovirus exposure and HLA in healthy donors. PCR amplification relied on 60 Vbeta primers (plus 13 Jbeta primers). Sequencing was performed with immunoSEQ multiplex PCR; in TCRdb, only in-frame clones are kept and a portion is missing. Altogether 98,000 or so clones are present, more than 75% being singletons, with the ten largest covering 6.5% to 8.5%. The sequenced sample consisted of PBMCs. These receptor sequences come from a human donor in good health.

J is TRBJ1-1 and V is TRBV6-6, with 8 positions matching TRBD1. The CDR3 is 14 amino acids. Per the germline V gene, CDR1 is MNHNY and CDR2 is SVGAGI (reference sequence). The ends lost 6 bases at V and 6 bases at J; junction bases unmatched: 9. This CDR3 reads CASRPGTGWAEAFF. CDR3 sequence (DNA): TGTGCCAGCAGACCCGGGACAGGTTGGGCTGAAGCTTTCTTT.

This clone was picked up a small number of times. The chain is built from TRBV12-5 and TRBJ2-2, with 11 bases fitting TRBD2. The CDR3 sequence is 16 residues long. V trimming: 4 bases; J trimming: 6 bases; junction bases outside the gene matches: 7. Per the germline V gene, CDR1 is LGHNT and CDR2 is FRNRAP. The CDR3 bases are TGTGCTAGTGGTTACGGGGCTAGCGGGGGGTCCGGGGAGCTGTTTTTT. Its translation: CASGYGASGGSGELFF.